One and the same sample provided the 5 T cell receptor beta chains below, sequenced in a study of T cell repertoires in cytomegalovirus infection. The antigens for these receptors are not known. TCRdb analysed the reads with MiXCR anew, one entry per CDR3 protein. The table lists about 920,000 distinct CDR3 sequences, around 31% of them singletons. Sequencing was performed on cultured CD8+ T cells from PBMCs, taken from culture after CMV antigen stimulation. All receptors derive from a human donor in good health (CMV status not recorded). Some clones in this sample may be carry-over from other donors' samples.

This clonotype was observed a handful of times. V gene TRBV4-2 combines with J gene TRBJ2-7; D unresolved. The CDR3 sequence is 18 residues long. The V and J ends lost 2 bases and 3 bases respectively, with 23 bases between them. The germline V gene encodes CDR1 LGHNA and CDR2 YNFKEQ. The CDR3 DNA reads TGTGCCAGCAGCCAACCCCAGATTCGGCCAGGTAGAAACTACGAGCAGTACTTC. It is translated as CASSQPQIRPGRNYEQYF.

This clonotype was seen at least ten times. The chain has TRBV7-6 and TRBJ1-1, with D maybe TRBD1 (6 bases). With 2 bases removed from V and 2 bases from J, the gap between germline ends came to 9 bases. There are 14 residues in the CDR3. The germline V gene encodes CDR1 SGHVS and CDR2 FNYEAQ. The CDR3 loop is CASSLSGDNTEAFF. The CDR3, as DNA: TGTGCCAGCAGCTTATCAGGGGACAACACTGAAGCTTTCTTT.

This clonotype was counted between two and nine times. The chain uses TRBV24-1 and TRBJ2-7; D assignment may be TRBD1 or TRBD2 (5 bases each). Trimming took off 10 bases at V and 3 bases at J, with 27 bases between the two ends. CDR3 length equals 17 residues. In germline, CDR1 is KGHDR, CDR2 SFDVKD. This CDR3 reads CATPNHRDGLPFYEQYF. CDR3 sequence (DNA): TGTGCCACACCCAATCATAGGGACGGCCTTCCTTTCTACGAGCAGTACTTC.

This clonotype was seen repeatedly, ten times or more. V is TRBV7-3 and J is TRBJ1-1, with D possibly TRBD1 on 5 matching bases. The CDR3 contains 15 residues. Germline V gene sequence: CDR1 SGHTA, CDR2 FQGTGA. Trimming pared 0 bases from V and 0 bases from J, leaving 8 bases between. CDR3 in amino acids: CASSLTSGMNTEAFF. CDR3 DNA sequence: TGTGCCAGCAGCTTAACGTCAGGGATGAACACTGAAGCTTTCTTT.

In nucleotides, the CDR3 is TGTGCCAGCAGTCCCTCGGGACAGGCTTTCGCTAACTATGGCTACACCTTC. Residues: CASSPSGQAFANYGYTF. The chain joins TRBV27 to TRBJ1-2; TRBD1 matches 8 bases. V trimming: 5 bases; J trimming: 0 bases; junction bases outside the gene matches: 11. CDR1 MNHEY and CDR2 SMNVEV come from the germline V gene (reference sequence). The CDR3 contains 17 residues.